This TCR beta chain was captured by sequencing in a study of brain T cells in children with intractable seizures. Losses at the gene ends were 6 bases for V and 5 bases for J; bases not matched to a gene: 7. CDR1 is SQVTM, CDR2 ANQGSEA, per germline. There are 14 residues in the CDR3. The method was immunoSEQ multiplex PCR; TCRdb's version includes in-frame clones alone and lacks a portion of them. This table holds about 8,000 clones, around 73% found once. Sequencing was limited to surgery cases with top T cell transcript signatures in brain tissue. This clonotype was obtained from a boy in the first two years of life with tuberous sclerosis and intractable seizures. Sequenced here: resected brain tissue, sampled at surgery. The rearrangement links TRBV29-1 to TRBJ2-2; 9 nucleotides line up with TRBD1. CDR3 sequence (DNA): TGCAGCGTGTTAAGGGACAGGGTGACCGGGGAGCTGTTTTTT. Its protein product is CSVLRDRVTGELFF.